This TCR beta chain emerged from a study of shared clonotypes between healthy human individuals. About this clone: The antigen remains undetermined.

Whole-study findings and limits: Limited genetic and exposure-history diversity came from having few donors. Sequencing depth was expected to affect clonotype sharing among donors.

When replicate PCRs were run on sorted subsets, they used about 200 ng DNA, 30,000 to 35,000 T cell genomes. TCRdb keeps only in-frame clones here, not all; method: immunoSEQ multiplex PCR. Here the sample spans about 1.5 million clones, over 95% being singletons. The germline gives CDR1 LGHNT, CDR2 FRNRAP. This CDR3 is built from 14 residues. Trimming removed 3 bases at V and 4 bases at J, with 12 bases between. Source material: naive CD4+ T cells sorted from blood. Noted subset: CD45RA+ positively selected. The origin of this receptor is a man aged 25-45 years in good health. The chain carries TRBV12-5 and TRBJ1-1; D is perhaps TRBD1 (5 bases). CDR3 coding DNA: TGTGCTAGTGGTTTCGGGGGTCCGGGCACTGAAGCTTTCTTT. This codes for CASGFGGPGTEAFF.